The present TCR beta chain was sequenced within a study of blood T cells in healthy people across ages. Across the study: Capture via template switching afforded approximately one barcoded beta molecule per two T cells.

Findings of the study overall: In older individuals, TCR beta diversity per million T cells was lower, falling roughly linearly with age. Possibly, changes in expanded clonotypes were confounded because donor CMV status was unknown.

Together with a sample-barcoded 5' primer, a J-beta primer mix was included in a second PCR lasting roughly 6 to 12 cycles. TCRdb re-derived calls from the 5' RACE reads in MiXCR, one entry per CDR3 protein. The profile shows some 1.5 million distinct CDR3 sequences, under 55% of them singletons. Investigators took 8 to 10 milliliters of peripheral blood from every donor. The sample holds a few counts of this clonotype. The antigen remains unidentified. Sequencing used blood. This clonotype was sampled from a woman between 18 and 29 years old in good health.

CDR3 in DNA: TGTGCCAGCAGCGTAGCGGGACGCTTCAATGAGCAGTTCTTC. Encoded protein: CASSVAGRFNEQFF. This chain connects TRBV9 to TRBJ2-1, with D perhaps TRBD1 or TRBD2 (5 bases each). The CDR3 consists of 14 residues. Germline CDR1 reads SGDLS; CDR2 reads YYNGEE. V lost 0 bases and J 6 bases, leaving 10 bases between the germline ends.